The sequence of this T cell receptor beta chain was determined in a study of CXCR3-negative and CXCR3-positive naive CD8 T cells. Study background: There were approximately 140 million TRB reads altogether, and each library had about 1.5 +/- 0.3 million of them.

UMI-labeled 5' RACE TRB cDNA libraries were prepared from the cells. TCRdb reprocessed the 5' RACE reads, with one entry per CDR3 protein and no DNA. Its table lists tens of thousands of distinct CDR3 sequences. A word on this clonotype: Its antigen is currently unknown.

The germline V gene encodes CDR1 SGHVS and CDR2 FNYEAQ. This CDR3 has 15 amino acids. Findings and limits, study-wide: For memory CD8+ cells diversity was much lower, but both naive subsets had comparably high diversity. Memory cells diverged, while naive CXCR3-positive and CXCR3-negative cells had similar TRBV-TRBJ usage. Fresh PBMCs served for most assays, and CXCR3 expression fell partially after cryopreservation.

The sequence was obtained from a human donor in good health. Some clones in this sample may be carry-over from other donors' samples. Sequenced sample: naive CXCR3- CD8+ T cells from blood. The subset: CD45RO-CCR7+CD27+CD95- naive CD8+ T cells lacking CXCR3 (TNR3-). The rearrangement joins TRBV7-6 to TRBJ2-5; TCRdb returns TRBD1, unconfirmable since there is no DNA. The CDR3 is CASSLGGYRRETQYF.